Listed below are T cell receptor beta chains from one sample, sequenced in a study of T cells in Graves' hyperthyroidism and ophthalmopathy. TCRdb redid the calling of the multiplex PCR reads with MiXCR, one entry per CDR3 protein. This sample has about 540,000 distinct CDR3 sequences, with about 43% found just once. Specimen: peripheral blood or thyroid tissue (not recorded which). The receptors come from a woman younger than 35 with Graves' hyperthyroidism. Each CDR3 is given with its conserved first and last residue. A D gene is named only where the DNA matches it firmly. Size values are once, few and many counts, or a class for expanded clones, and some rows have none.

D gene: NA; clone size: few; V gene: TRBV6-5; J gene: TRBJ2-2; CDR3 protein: CASSYRAGELFF; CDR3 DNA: TGTGCCAGCAGTTACAGGGCCGGGGAGCTGTTTTTT
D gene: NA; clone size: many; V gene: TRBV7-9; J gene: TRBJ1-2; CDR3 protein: CASSQLQTF; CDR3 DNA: TGTGCCAGCAGCCAATTGCAGACCTTC
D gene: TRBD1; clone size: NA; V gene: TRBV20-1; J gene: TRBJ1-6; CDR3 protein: CSAPGQGRRSPLHF; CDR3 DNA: TGCAGTGCCCCGGGACAGGGGAGACGGTCACCCCTCCACTTT
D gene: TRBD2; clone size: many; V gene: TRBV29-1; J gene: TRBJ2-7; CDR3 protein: CSVLGGRYEQYF; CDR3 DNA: TGCAGCGTTTTGGGCGGGAGATACGAGCAGTACTTC
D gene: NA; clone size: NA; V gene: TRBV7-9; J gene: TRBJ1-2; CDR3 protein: CASSLAADNYGYTF; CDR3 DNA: TGTGCCAGCAGCTTGGCCGCCGACAACTATGGCTACACCTTC
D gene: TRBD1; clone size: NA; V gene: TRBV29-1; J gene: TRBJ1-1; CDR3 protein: CSARQGGGNTEAFF; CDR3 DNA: TGCAGCGCTAGGCAGGGGGGTGGAAATACTGAAGCTTTCTTT
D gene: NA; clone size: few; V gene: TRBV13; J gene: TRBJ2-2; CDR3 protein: CASSQAGRGTGELFF; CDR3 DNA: TGTGCCAGCAGCCAAGCGGGCAGGGGCACCGGGGAGCTGTTTTTT
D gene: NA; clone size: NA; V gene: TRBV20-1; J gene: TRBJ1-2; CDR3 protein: CSARDLGVGYTF; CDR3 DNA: TGCAGTGCTAGAGATTTGGGGGTTGGCTACACCTTC
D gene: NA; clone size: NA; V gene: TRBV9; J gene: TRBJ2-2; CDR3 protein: CASSAGGANTGELSW; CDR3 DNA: TGTGCCAGCAGTGCCGGCGGAGCGAACACCGGGGAGCTGTCTTGG
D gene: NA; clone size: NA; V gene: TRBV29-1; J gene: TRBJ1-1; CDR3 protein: CSVGGSSRRNTEAFF; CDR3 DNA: TGCAGCGTGGGGGGCTCGAGCAGGAGGAACACTGAAGCTTTCTTT
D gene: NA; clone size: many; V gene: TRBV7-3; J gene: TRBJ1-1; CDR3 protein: CASSLRRTLNTEAFF; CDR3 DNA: TGTGCCAGCAGCTTACGCCGGACCCTGAACACTGAAGCTTTCTTT
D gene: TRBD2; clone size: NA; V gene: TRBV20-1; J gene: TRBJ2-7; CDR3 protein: CSASRGSGSVGNEQYF; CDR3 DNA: TGCAGTGCCTCCCGGGGTAGCGGGAGTGTGGGTAACGAGCAGTACTTC
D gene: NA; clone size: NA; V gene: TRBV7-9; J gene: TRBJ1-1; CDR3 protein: CASSSRDSGEAFF; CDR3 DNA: TGTGCCAGCAGCTCCCGGGATTCAGGTGAAGCTTTCTTT
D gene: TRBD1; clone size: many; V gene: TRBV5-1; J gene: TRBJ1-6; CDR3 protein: CASSPGQGDSPLHF; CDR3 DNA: TGCGCCAGCAGCCCTGGACAGGGAGATTCACCCCTCCACTTT
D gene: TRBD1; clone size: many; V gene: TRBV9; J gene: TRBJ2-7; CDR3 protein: CASSSPGQGVYEQYF; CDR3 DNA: TGTGCCAGCAGTTCCCCGGGACAGGGGGTTTACGAGCAGTACTTC
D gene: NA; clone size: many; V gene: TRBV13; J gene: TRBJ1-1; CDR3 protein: CASSLEAVTEAFF; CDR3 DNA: TGTGCCAGCAGCTTAGAGGCAGTGACTGAAGCTTTCTTT
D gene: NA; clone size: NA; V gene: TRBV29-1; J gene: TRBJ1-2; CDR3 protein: CSGRGVNYGYTF; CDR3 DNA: TGCAGCGGGAGGGGGGTTAACTATGGCTACACCTTC
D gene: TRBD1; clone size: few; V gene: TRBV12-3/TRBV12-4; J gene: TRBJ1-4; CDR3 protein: CASSSGTGPEKLFF; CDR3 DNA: TGTGCCAGCAGTTCGGGGACAGGGCCCGAAAAACTGTTTTTT
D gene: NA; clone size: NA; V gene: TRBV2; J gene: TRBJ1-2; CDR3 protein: CASRCCSSANYGYTF; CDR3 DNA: TGTGCCAGCAGGTGTTGCTCATCGGCTAACTATGGCTACACCTTC
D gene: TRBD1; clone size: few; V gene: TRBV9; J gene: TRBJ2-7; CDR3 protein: CASSERDRVGRREQYF; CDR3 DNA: TGTGCCAGCAGCGAGCGGGACAGGGTGGGTCGTCGCGAGCAGTACTTC
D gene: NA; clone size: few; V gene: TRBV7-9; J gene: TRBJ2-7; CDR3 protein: CASSGGLSNYEQYF; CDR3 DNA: TGTGCCAGCAGCGGGGGACTGAGCAACTACGAGCAGTACTTC
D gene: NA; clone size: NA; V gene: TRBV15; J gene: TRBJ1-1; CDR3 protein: CATSRDRYREAFF; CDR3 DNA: TGTGCCACCAGCAGAGACAGGTACAGAGAAGCTTTCTTT
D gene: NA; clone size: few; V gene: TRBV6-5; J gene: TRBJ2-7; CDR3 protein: CASSYSIGQAYEQYF; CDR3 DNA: TGTGCCAGCAGTTACTCGATCGGGCAGGCCTACGAGCAGTACTTC
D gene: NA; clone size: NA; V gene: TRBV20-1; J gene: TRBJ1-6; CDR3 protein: CSARPSRGPRNSPLHF; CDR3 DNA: TGCAGTGCTAGGCCCAGCAGGGGACCGAGAAATTCACCCCTCCACTTT
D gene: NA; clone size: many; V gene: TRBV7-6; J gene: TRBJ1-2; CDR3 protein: CASSLGSDGYTF; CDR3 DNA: TGTGCCAGCAGCTTAGGCAGCGATGGCTACACCTTC
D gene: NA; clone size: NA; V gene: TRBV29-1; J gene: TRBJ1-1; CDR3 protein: CSQGQRNTEAFF; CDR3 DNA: TGCAGTCAGGGCCAAAGGAACACTGAAGCTTTCTTT
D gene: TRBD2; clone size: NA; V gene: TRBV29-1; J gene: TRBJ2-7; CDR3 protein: CSVEAGGRSEQYF; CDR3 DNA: TGCAGCGTTGAAGCGGGAGGGCGATCCGAGCAGTACTTC
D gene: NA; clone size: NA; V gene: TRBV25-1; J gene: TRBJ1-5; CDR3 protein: CASSDSDRTNNQPQHF; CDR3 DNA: TGTGCCAGCAGCGACTCTGACAGGACAAACAATCAGCCCCAGCATTTT
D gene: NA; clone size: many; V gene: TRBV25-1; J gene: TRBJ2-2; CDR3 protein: CASSQRRMENTGELFF; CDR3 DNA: TGTGCCAGCAGTCAAAGACGGATGGAGAACACCGGGGAGCTGTTTTTT
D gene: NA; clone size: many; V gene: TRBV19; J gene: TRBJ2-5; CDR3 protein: CASSDVGAERETQYF; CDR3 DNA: TGTGCCAGTAGTGATGTGGGTGCTGAAAGGGAGACCCAGTACTTC
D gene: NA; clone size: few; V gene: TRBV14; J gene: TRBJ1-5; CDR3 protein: CASSTQRQGPQHF; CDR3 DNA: TGTGCCAGCAGCACCCAGAGGCAGGGCCCCCAGCATTTT
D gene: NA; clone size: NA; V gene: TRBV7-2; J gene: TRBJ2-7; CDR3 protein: CASAGQPIYEQYF; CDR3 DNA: TGTGCCAGTGCGGGACAGCCTATCTACGAGCAGTACTTC
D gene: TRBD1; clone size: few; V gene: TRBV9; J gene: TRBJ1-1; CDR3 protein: CASSLLRGQTEAFF; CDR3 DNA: TGTGCCAGCAGCTTACTTCGGGGACAGACTGAAGCTTTCTTT
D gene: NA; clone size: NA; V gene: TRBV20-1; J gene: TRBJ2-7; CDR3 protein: CSARRAGLAYEQYF; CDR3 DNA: TGCAGTGCTCGACGGGCGGGTTTAGCCTACGAGCAGTACTTC
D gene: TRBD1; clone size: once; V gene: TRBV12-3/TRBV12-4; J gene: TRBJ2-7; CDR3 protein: CASSTDREGQYEQYF; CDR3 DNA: TGTGCCAGCAGTACGGACAGGGAAGGACAGTACGAGCAGTACTTC
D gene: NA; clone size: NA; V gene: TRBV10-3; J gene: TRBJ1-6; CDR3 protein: CAISERGRDSPLHF; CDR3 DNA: TGTGCCATCAGTGAGCGGGGTCGGGATTCACCCCTCCACTTT
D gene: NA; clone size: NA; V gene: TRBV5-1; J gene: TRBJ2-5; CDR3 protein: CASSTGQLASETQYF; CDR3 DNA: TGCGCCAGCAGCACCGGACAGCTGGCTAGCGAGACCCAGTACTTC
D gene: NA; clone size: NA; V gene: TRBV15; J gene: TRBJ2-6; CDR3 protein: CATSEGGTRANVLTF; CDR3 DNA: TGTGCCACCAGTGAGGGGGGGACAAGGGCTAACGTCCTGACTTTC
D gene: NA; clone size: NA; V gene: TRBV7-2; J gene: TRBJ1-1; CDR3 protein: CASSLGPSTEAFF; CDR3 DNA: TGTGCCAGCAGCTTAGGGCCCTCCACTGAAGCTTTCTTT
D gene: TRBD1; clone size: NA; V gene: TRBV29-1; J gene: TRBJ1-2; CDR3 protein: CSVEDPGQNYGYTF; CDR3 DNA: TGCAGCGTTGAAGATCCGGGACAGAACTATGGCTACACCTTC
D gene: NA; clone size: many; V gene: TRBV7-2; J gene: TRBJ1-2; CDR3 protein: CASSRDLGGYTF; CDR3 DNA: TGTGCCAGCAGCCGGGACTTGGGTGGCTACACCTTC
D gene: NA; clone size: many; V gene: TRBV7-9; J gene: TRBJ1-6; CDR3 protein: CASTAGSYNSPLHF; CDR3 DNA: TGTGCCAGCACGGCAGGCTCCTATAATTCACCCCTCCACTTT
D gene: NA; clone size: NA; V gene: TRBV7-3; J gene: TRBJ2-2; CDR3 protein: CASSLDRFVITGELFF; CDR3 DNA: TGTGCCAGCAGCTTGGACAGATTCGTCATCACCGGGGAGCTGTTTTTT
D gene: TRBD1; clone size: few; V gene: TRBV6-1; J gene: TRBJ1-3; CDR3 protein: CASSPDRAGNTIYF; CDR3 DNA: TGTGCCAGCAGCCCCGACAGGGCCGGAAACACCATATATTTT
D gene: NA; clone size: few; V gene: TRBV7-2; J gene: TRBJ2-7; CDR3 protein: CASSLLGANYEQYF; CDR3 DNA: TGTGCCAGCAGCTTATTAGGGGCCAACTACGAGCAGTACTTC
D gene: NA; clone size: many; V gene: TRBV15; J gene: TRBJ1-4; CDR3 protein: CATSRDIGEKLFF; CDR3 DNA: TGTGCCACCAGCAGAGATATAGGGGAAAAACTGTTTTTT
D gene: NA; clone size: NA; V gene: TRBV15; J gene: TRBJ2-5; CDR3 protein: CATSRERQGGGETQYF; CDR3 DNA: TGTGCCACCAGCAGAGAACGACAGGGAGGCGGGGAGACCCAGTACTTC
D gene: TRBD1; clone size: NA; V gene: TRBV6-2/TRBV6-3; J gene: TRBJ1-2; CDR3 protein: CASRPGTESGYTF; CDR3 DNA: TGTGCCAGCAGGCCCGGGACAGAGAGTGGCTACACCTTC
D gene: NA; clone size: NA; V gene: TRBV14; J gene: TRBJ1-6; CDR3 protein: CASSPMDRDNSPLHF; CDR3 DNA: TGTGCCAGCAGCCCGATGGACAGAGATAATTCACCCCTCCACTTT
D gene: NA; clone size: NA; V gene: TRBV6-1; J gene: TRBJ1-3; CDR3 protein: CASSEGRNSGNTIYF; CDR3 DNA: TGTGCCAGCAGTGAAGGACGGAACTCTGGAAACACCATATATTTT
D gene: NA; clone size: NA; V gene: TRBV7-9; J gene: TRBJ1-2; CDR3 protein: CASSTVSRDHYGYTF; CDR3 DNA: TGTGCCAGCAGCACAGTCAGCAGGGATCACTATGGCTACACCTTC
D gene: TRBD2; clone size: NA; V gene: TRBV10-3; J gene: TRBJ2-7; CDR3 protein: CAISESRTSGSEQYF; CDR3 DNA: TGTGCCATCAGTGAGTCTAGGACTAGCGGGAGCGAGCAGTACTTC
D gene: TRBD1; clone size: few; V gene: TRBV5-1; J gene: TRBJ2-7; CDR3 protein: CASSLGGTGLYEQYF; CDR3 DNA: TGCGCCAGCAGCTTGGGCGGGACAGGGCTGTACGAGCAGTACTTC